This TCR beta chain appears in the sequencing data of a study of blood T cells in healthy people across ages. Whole-study results and caveats: Diversity was higher, and naive CD4+ cells more numerous, in long-lived donors than in aged donors.

With 6 bases removed from V and 4 bases from J, the gap between germline ends came to 23 bases. CDR1 and CDR2 from the germline V gene are SEHNR and FQNEAQ (reference sequence). This CDR3 spans 17 amino acids. PCR was performed a second time for 7 to 11 cycles using a sample-barcoded 5' primer and a J-beta primer mix. Each CDR3 protein is one row after TCRdb ran MiXCR on the 5' RACE reads. The sample shows around 750,000 distinct CDR3 sequences, 50% to 65% of them seen only once. With respect to this clonotype: Its matching antigen is unknown.

Sequencing was done on a sample of blood. The rearrangement joins TRBV7-9 to TRBJ2-3; possible D gene TRBD2, 6 bases. The clonotype originates from an elderly man in good health. CDR3 bases: TGTGCCAGCAGTCCCCTCACTAGCATCGTTCCATCAGATACGCAGTATTTT. This encodes CASSPLTSIVPSDTQYF.